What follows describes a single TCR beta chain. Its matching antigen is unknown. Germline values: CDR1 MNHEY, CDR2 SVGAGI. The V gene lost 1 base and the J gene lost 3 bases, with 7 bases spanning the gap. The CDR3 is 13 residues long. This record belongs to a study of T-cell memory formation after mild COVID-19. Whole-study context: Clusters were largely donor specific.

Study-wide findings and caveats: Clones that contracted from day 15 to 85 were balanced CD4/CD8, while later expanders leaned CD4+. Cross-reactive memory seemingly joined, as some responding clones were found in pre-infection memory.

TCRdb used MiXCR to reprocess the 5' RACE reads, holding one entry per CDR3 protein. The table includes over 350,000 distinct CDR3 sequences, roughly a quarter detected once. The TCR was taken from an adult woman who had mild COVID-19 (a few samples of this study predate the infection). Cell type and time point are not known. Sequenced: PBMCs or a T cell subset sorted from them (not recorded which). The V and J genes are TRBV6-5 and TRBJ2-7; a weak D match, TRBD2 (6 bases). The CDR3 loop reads CASSYYGGYEQYF. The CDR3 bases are TGTGCCAGCAGTTACTACGGGGGCTACGAGCAGTACTTC.